Each of the 24 T cell receptor beta chains below was sequenced from the same sample in a study of T cells after posttransplantation cyclophosphamide. Some clones are missing from TCRdb's copy, which holds only in-frame ones; the method was immunoSEQ multiplex PCR. The specimen has about 39,000 clones, none found just once. The specimen was PBMCs. These TCRs come from a woman between 45 and 65 years old in good health and a related stem cell transplant donor.

The table lists this clone with many counts. J is TRBJ1-5 and V is TRBV30; TRBD1 matches at 8 bases. Trimming took 5 bases from V and 4 from J; bases not matched to a gene: 7. The CDR3 runs 14 residues. CDR1 and CDR2 from the germline V gene are GTSNPN and SVGIG (reference sequence). The CDR3 reads CAWGRQGNNQPQHF. For the CDR3, the DNA is TGTGCCTGGGGGCGACAGGGGAATAATCAGCCCCAGCATTTT.

This clone has ten or more counts. The gene calls are TRBV4-2 and TRBJ1-1; the match to TRBD1 covers 10 bases. Germline-derived CDR1 and CDR2 are LGHNA and YNFKEQ. This CDR3 contains 14 residues. J gave up 8 bases and V 4 bases, and 7 bases lay outside the gene matches. The CDR3 DNA reads TGTGCCAGCAGCCCCTCGGGACAGGGGTCAGAAGCTTTCTTT. It encodes CASSPSGQGSEAFF.

In its sample, this clone was seen many times. This chain links TRBV15 with TRBJ2-7; maybe TRBD1 (6 bases). V was trimmed by 5 bases and J by 2 bases, leaving 10 bases between them. There are 13 residues in the CDR3. Germline CDR1 reads LNHNV; CDR2 reads YYDKDF (reference sequence). CDR3 sequence: CATSPRQAYEQYF. CDR3 in DNA: TGTGCCACCAGCCCCCGACAGGCCTACGAGCAGTACTTC.

This clone appeared a few times. The rearrangement uses TRBV6-5 and TRBJ1-1; D gene ambiguous. CDR1 MNHEY and CDR2 SVGAGI come from the germline V gene. The length of the CDR3 is 13 residues. With 5 bases removed from V and 1 base from J, the gap between germline ends came to 8 bases. For the CDR3, the DNA is TGTGCCAGCAGTGTCAGTTGGAACACTGAAGCTTTCTTT. Translated: CASSVSWNTEAFF.

This clone appeared many times. The rearrangement links TRBV6-6 to TRBJ2-3, with 11 bases identical to TRBD2. This CDR3 is built from 16 residues. Per germline, CDR1 MNHNY and CDR2 SVGAGI (reference sequence). The V gene end was trimmed by 7 bases and the J gene end by 5 bases; junction bases not matched to a gene: 11. This CDR3 reads CASTLRLAGWEDTQYF. The CDR3 DNA reads as TGTGCCAGCACCTTAAGACTAGCGGGGTGGGAAGATACGCAGTATTTT.

This clone was detected ten times or more. The rearrangement uses TRBV25-1 and TRBJ2-7; no clear D gene. This CDR3 region has 13 residues. Germline V CDR1 and CDR2: MGHDK, SYGVNS. V lost 6 bases and J 2 bases, leaving 11 bases between the germline ends. Here the CDR3 DNA reads TGTGCCAGCAGCTACGAGAGTCCCTACGAGCAGTACTTC. Its protein is CASSYESPYEQYF.

This clone came up many times. The chain links TRBV5-1 to TRBJ1-6; D call uncertain. The CDR3 consists of 16 residues. V was shortened by 4 bases and J by 8 bases, with 19 bases between the two germline ends. Germline CDR1 reads SGHRS; CDR2 reads YFSETQ. CDR3 protein: CASSLRNDGRDSPLHF. DNA for the CDR3: TGCGCCAGCAGCCTAAGGAACGACGGGAGGGATTCACCCCTCCACTTT.

This clone was recorded many times. The chain uses TRBV18 and TRBJ1-1; a weak D match, TRBD1 (5 bases). Germline V gene lookup returns CDR1 KGHSH and CDR2 LQKENI. The CDR3 sequence is 13 residues long. Trimming pared 3 bases from V and 8 bases from J, leaving 13 bases between. In DNA, the CDR3 is TGTGCCAGCTCACCCGGGGGAGCAAACGAAGCTTTCTTT. Translation gives CASSPGGANEAFF.

In this sample, this clone turned up many times. The chain employs TRBV19 and TRBJ1-1; 9 positions agree with TRBD1. Germline CDR1 is LNHDA and CDR2 is SQIVND (reference sequence). The CDR3 contains 15 residues. The V gene end was trimmed by 1 base and the J gene end by 5 bases; junction bases not matched to a gene: 5. The CDR3, as DNA: TGTGCCAGTAGTATAGGGGGGACAGGGAAGACTGAAGCTTTCTTT. This codes for CASSIGGTGKTEAFF.

This clone has at least ten counts. J is TRBJ2-1 and V is TRBV30, with 11 nucleotides matching TRBD1. This CDR3 contains 15 residues. Germline CDR1 reads GTSNPN; CDR2 reads SVGIG (reference sequence). V lost 5 bases and J lost 6; bases outside the gene matches: 9. CDR3: CAWGTGQGAGNEQFF. CDR3 in DNA: TGTGCCTGGGGGACAGGACAGGGGGCTGGCAATGAGCAGTTCTTC. Together with reference TRBV30 and TRBJ2-1, the CDR3 gives the full variable domain: SQTIHQWPATLVQPVGSPLSLECTVEGTSNPNLYWYRQAAGRGLQLLFYSVGIGQISSEVPQNLSASRPQDRQFILSSKKLLLSDSGFYLCAWGTGQGAGNEQFFGPGTRLTVL.

This clone was seen ten or more times. This chain connects TRBV5-5 to TRBJ1-3, with D perhaps TRBD1 (6 bases). CDR1 is SGHKS, CDR2 YYEKEE, per germline (reference sequence). V lost 0 bases and J 8 bases, leaving 18 bases between the germline ends. The CDR3 loop spans 16 amino acids. CDR3 sequence (DNA): TGTGCCAGCAGCTTGGCATGGCGGGGGGCGGACGACACCATATATTTT. It yields the protein CASSLAWRGADDTIYF.

This clone was counted many times. This chain connects TRBV2 to TRBJ1-2; 10 nucleotides line up with TRBD1. This CDR3 spans 14 amino acids. The J segment lost 4 bases and the V segment lost 6 bases, leaving 5 bases of the junction unmatched. The V gene's germline CDR1 is SNHLY and CDR2 FYNNEI. The CDR3 DNA reads TGTGCCAGCAGAAGACAGGGGGCAAGCTATGGCTACACCTTC. Translation: CASRRQGASYGYTF. Full variable domain (rest looked up from reference TRBV2 and TRBJ1-2): EPEVTQTPSHQVTQMGQEVILRCVPISNHLYFYWYRQILGQKVEFLVSFYNNEISEKSEIFDDQFSVERPDGSNFTLKIRSTKLEDSAMYFCASRRQGASYGYTFGSGTRLTVV.

This clone was recorded at least ten times. The genes are TRBV15 and TRBJ2-7, with 7 bases aligning to TRBD1. Trimming removed 3 bases from V and 5 bases from J; junction bases left unmatched: 10. Per the germline V gene, CDR1 is LNHNV and CDR2 is YYDKDF (reference sequence). CDR3 length equals 15 residues. DNA of the CDR3: TGTGCCACCAGCAGGGGACGACAGGGTTTGAACGAGCAGTACTTC. Amino acid sequence: CATSRGRQGLNEQYF. Together with reference TRBV15 and TRBJ2-7, the CDR3 gives the full variable domain: DAMVIQNPRYQVTQFGKPVTLSCSQTLNHNVMYWYQQKSSQAPKLLFHYYDKDFNNEADTPDNFQSRRPNTSFCFLDIRSPGLGDTAMYLCATSRGRQGLNEQYFGPGTRLTVT.

At least ten counts were recorded for this clone. J is TRBJ1-1 and V is TRBV19, with 8 bases lining up with TRBD1. Looked up from germline, CDR1 is LNHDA and CDR2 is SQIVND (reference sequence). The junction had 7 bases not matched to a gene; V was cut back by 7 bases and J by 0 bases. The CDR3 consists of 15 residues. The chain's CDR3 is CASKAQGAMNTEAFF. The DNA of the CDR3 is TGTGCCAGTAAGGCTCAGGGGGCTATGAACACTGAAGCTTTCTTT.

This clone has a count of ten or more. The chain has TRBV9 and TRBJ2-7; D possibly corresponds to TRBD1 (6 bases). The CDR3 is 15 residues long. Trimming cost V 2 bases and J 3 bases, with 15 bases left between them. The germline gives CDR1 SGDLS, CDR2 YYNGEE. The CDR3 region is CASSVQTGQDYEQYF. CDR3 bases: TGTGCCAGCAGCGTTCAGACAGGTCAGGACTACGAGCAGTACTTC.

This clone was observed many times. The genes are TRBV14 and TRBJ2-1; a possible D gene is TRBD2 (5 bases). This CDR3 is 16 amino acids long. Germline CDR1 is SGHDN and CDR2 is FVKESK. Trimming took off 4 bases at V and 5 bases at J, with 18 bases between the two ends. CDR3 in amino acids: CASSPRGSGLNNEQFF. The CDR3 nucleotides are TGTGCCAGCAGCCCCCGGGGATCAGGACTCAACAATGAGCAGTTCTTC.

This clone was observed at least ten times. This chain links TRBV6-1 with TRBJ1-2; D unclear. The CDR3 consists of 14 residues. Trimming took off 6 bases at V and 4 bases at J, with 15 bases between the two ends. Germline V gives CDR1 MNHNS, CDR2 SASEGT. The CDR3 loop is CASRKVDGIYGYTF. CDR3 bases: TGTGCCAGCAGAAAGGTTGACGGGATCTATGGCTACACCTTC.

This clone showed up many times. V and J are TRBV7-2 and TRBJ2-5; 11 nucleotides match TRBD2. Germline V gene data show CDR1 as SGHTA and CDR2 as FQGNSA. V shed 1 base and J 5 bases; nucleotides not matched to a gene: 12. This CDR3 region has 18 residues. As DNA, the CDR3 is TGTGCCAGCAGCTTAGTTGAGGCTAGCGGGGGGCTCGGGGAGACCCAGTACTTC. The encoded protein is CASSLVEASGGLGETQYF. The complete variable domain, with remaining parts taken from reference TRBV7-2 and TRBJ2-5, reads GAGVSQSPSNKVTEKGKDVELRCDPISGHTALYWYRQSLGQGLEFLIYFQGNSAPDKSGLPSDRFSAERTGGSVSTLTIQRTQQEDSAVYLCASSLVEASGGLGETQYFGPGTRLLVL.

This clone occurred many times. The chain combines TRBV12-5 with TRBJ2-3; D possibly corresponds to TRBD2 (7 bases). CDR1 and CDR2 (germline): LGHNT, FRNRAP. The CDR3 consists of 15 residues. The V and J ends lost 3 bases and 2 bases respectively, with 12 bases between them. The CDR3 loop reads CASGLTGGPTDTQYF. CDR3 bases: TGTGCTAGTGGTTTAACCGGGGGGCCCACAGATACGCAGTATTTT.

This clone has a count of ten or more. The chain has TRBV28 and TRBJ2-2; 11 bases are shared with TRBD1. The CDR3 is made up of 15 amino acids. V was clipped by 5 bases and J by 7 bases; unmatched bases: 6. Looked up from germline, CDR1 is MDHEN and CDR2 is SYDVKM. The CDR3 bases are TGTGCCAGCAGTCTGGGACAGGGGGTAAGCGGGGAGCTGTTTTTT. Its translation: CASSLGQGVSGELFF.

There are many counts of this clone. The chain joins TRBV30 to TRBJ1-1; TRBD1 matches at 10 bases. Germline CDR1 reads GTSNPN; CDR2 reads SVGIG (reference sequence). Trimming cost V 3 bases and J 3 bases; bases outside gene matches: 7. This CDR3 region has 15 residues. The CDR3 DNA follows: TGTGCCTGGAGGAGGGACAGGGGATTCGACACTGAAGCTTTCTTT. Its translation is CAWRRDRGFDTEAFF.

This clone was observed many times. The V gene is TRBV2, the J gene TRBJ2-7; D possibly corresponds to TRBD1 (5 bases). Germline V gene data show CDR1 as SNHLY and CDR2 as FYNNEI. The CDR3 runs to 12 residues. V lost 6 bases and J 7 bases, leaving 13 bases between the germline ends. CDR3 nucleotide sequence: TGTGCCAGCAGAGGGCAGGGTATAGAGCAGTACTTC. Translating gives CASRGQGIEQYF. Full variable domain (missing parts from reference TRBV2 and TRBJ2-7): EPEVTQTPSHQVTQMGQEVILRCVPISNHLYFYWYRQILGQKVEFLVSFYNNEISEKSEIFDDQFSVERPDGSNFTLKIRSTKLEDSAMYFCASRGQGIEQYFGPGTRLTVT.

This clone showed up many times. V gene TRBV5-1 combines with J gene TRBJ1-1; D not certain. Deletions cut 4 bases from V and 4 bases from J, with 17 bases between. The germline V gene encodes CDR1 SGHRS and CDR2 YFSETQ. This CDR3 spans 15 amino acids. This CDR3 reads CASSKTWSLGTEAFF. The CDR3 region has the DNA TGCGCCAGCAGCAAAACGTGGAGCCTTGGCACTGAAGCTTTCTTT.

This clone was counted at least ten times. The V gene is TRBV5-1, the J gene TRBJ2-1; possibly TRBD1 for D (5 bases). The V end lost 6 bases, the J end lost 3 bases, and 16 bases lay between the germline ends. Germline lookup yields CDR1 SGHRS and CDR2 YFSETQ. The CDR3 is made up of 15 amino acids. Here the CDR3 reads CASTSQGSYYNEQFF. In DNA, the CDR3 is TGCGCCAGCACCTCCCAGGGCAGTTACTACAATGAGCAGTTCTTC.